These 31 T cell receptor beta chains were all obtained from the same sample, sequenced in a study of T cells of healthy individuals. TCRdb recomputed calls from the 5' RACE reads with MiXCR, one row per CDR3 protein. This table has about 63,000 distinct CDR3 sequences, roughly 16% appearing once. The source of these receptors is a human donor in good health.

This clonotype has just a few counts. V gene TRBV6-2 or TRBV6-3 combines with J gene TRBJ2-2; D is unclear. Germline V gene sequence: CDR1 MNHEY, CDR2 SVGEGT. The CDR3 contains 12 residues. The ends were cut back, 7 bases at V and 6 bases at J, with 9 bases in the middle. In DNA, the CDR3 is TGTGCCAGCACCCCTCAAGCCGGGGAGCTGTTTTTT. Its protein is CASTPQAGELFF.

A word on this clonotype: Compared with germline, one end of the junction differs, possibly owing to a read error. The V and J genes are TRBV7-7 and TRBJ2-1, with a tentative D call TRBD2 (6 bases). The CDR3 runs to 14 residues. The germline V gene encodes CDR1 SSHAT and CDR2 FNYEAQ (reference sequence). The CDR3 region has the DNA TGTGCTAGCAGCTTAGGGAGGACTACGGATGAGCAGTTCTTC. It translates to CASSLGRTTDEQFF. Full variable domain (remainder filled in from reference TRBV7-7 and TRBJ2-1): GAGVSQSPRYKVTKRGQDVTLRCDPISSHATLYWYQQALGQGPEFLTYFNYEAQPDKSGLPSDRFSAERPEGSISTLTIQRTEQRDSAMYRCASSLGRTTDEQFFGPGTRLTVL.

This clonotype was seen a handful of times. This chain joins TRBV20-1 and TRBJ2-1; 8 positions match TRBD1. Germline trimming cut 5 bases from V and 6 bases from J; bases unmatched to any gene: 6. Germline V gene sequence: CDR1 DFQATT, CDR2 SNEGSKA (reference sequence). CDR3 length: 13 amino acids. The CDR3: CSAPGQGSNEQFF. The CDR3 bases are TGCAGTGCTCCCGGACAGGGAAGCAATGAGCAGTTCTTC.

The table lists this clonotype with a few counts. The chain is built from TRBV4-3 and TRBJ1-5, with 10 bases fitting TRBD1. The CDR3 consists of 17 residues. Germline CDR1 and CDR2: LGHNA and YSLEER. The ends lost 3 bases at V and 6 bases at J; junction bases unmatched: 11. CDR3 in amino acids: CASSHETDRGPGQPQHF. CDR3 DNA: TGCGCCAGCAGCCACGAGACTGACAGGGGGCCCGGTCAGCCCCAGCATTTT.

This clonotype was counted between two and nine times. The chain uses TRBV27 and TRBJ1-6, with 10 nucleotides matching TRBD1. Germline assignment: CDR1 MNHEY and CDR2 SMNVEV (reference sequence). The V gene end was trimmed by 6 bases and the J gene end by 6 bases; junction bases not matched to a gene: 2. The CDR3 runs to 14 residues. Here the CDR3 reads CASRTGGFNSPLHF. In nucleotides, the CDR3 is TGTGCCAGCAGGACAGGGGGCTTTAATTCACCCCTCCACTTT.

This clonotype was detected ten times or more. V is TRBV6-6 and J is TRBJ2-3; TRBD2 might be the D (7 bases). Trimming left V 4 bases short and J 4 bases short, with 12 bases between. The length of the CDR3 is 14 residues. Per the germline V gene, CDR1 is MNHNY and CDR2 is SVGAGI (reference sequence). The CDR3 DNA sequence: TGTGCCAGCAGTTTAGGGGGGGGGGCAGATACGCAGTATTTT. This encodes CASSLGGGADTQYF.

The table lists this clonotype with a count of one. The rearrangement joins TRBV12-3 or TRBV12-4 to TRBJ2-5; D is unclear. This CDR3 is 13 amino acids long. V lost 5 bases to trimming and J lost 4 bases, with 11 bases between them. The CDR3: CASSRRWGETQYF. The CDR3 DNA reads TGTGCCAGCAGTCGACGGTGGGGAGAGACCCAGTACTTC.

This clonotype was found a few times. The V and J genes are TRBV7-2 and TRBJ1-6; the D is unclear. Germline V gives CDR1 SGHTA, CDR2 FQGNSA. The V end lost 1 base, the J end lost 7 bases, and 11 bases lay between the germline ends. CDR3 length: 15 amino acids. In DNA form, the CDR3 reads TGTGCCAGCAGCTTAGTGGTCGACGGCAATTCACCCCTCCACTTT. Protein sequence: CASSLVVDGNSPLHF.

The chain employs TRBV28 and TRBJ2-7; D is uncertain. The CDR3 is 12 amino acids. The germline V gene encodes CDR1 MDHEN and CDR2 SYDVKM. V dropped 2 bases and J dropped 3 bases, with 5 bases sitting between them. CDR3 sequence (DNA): TGTGCCAGCAGTTTACAGCGCTACGAGCAGTACTTC. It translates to CASSLQRYEQYF.

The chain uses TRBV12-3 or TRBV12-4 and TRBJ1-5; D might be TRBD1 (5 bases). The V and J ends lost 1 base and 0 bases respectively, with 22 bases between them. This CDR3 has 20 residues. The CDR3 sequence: CASSLVARSGGYNSNQPQHF. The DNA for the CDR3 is TGTGCCAGCAGTTTAGTAGCTCGCTCCGGGGGGTACAATAGCAATCAGCCCCAGCATTTT.

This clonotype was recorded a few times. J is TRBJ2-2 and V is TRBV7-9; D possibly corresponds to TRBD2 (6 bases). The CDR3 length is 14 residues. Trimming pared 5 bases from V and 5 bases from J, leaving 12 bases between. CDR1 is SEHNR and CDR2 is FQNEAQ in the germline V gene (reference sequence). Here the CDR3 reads CASSQGLKTGELFF. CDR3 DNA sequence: TGTGCCAGCAGCCAAGGACTAAAAACCGGGGAGCTGTTTTTT.

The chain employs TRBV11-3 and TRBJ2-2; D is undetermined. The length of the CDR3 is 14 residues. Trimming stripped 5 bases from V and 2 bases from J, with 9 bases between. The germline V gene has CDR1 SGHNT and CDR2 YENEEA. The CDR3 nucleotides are TGTGCCAGCAGCCTCATATATAACACCGGGGAGCTGTTTTTT. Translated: CASSLIYNTGELFF.

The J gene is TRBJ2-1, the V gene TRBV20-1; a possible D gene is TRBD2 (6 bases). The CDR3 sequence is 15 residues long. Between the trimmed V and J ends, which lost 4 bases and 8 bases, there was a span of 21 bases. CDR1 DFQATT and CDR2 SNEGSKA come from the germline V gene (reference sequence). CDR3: CSATPPGTPSYEQFF. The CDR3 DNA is TGCAGTGCTACACCCCCCGGGACTCCTTCCTATGAGCAGTTCTTC.

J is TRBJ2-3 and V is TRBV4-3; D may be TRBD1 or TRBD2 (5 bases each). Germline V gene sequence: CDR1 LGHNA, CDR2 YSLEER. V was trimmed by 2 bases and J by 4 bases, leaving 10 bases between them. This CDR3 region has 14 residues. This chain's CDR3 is CASSQQRDPDTQYF. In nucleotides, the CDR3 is TGCGCCAGCAGCCAACAAAGGGACCCAGATACGCAGTATTTT.

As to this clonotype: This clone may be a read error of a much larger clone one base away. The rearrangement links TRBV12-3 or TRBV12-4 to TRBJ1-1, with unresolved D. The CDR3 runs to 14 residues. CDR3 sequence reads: CDSSLVRFGTEAFF. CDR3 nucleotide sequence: TGTGACAGCAGTTTAGTCAGATTTGGCACTGAAGCTTTCTTT.

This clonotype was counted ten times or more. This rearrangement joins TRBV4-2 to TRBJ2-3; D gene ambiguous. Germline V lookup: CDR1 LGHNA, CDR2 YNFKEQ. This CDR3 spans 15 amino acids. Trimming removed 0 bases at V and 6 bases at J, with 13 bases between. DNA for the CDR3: TGTGCCAGCAGCCAAGATACGGCTAACGTGGATACGCAGTATTTT. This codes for CASSQDTANVDTQYF.

The CDR3 nucleotides read TGTGCCAGCAGCTTTGACAGCGCGAGTTATGGAAATCAGCCCCAGCATTTT. Translation gives CASSFDSASYGNQPQHF. The chain is built from TRBV11-1 and TRBJ1-5; possibly TRBD1 for D (5 bases). The CDR3 totals 17 residues. Germline CDR1 SGHAT, CDR2 FQDESV (reference sequence). The V gene lost 3 bases and the J gene lost 4 bases, with 19 bases spanning the gap.

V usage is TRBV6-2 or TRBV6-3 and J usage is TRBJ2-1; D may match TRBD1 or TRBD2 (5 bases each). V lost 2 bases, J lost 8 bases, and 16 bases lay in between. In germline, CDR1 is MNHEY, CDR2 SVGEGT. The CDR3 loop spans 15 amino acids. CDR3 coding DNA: TGTGCCAGCAGTTACCTAGCCAGGGCGGTTGATGAGCAGTTCTTC. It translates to CASSYLARAVDEQFF.

This CDR3 is CASSDRGNSPLHF. CDR3 nucleotide sequence: TGTGCCAGCAGTGATCGGGGTAATTCACCCCTCCACTTT. V gene TRBV2 combines with J gene TRBJ1-6, with D unresolved. V dropped 3 bases and J dropped 6 bases, with 6 bases sitting between them. The V gene's germline CDR1 is SNHLY and CDR2 FYNNEI. CDR3 size: 13 residues.

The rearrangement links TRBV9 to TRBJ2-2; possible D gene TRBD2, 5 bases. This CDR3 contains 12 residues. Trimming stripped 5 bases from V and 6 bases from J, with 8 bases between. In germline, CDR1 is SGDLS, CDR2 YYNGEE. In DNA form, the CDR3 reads TGTGCCAGCAGGGGAGATCCCGGGGAGCTGTTTTTT. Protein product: CASRGDPGELFF.

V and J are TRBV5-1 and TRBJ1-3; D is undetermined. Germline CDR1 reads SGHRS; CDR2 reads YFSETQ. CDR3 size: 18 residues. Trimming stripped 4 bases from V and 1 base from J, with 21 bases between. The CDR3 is CASSPSGSMNPSGNTIYF. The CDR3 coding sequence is TGCGCCAGCAGCCCGTCAGGATCTATGAACCCATCTGGAAACACCATATATTTT.

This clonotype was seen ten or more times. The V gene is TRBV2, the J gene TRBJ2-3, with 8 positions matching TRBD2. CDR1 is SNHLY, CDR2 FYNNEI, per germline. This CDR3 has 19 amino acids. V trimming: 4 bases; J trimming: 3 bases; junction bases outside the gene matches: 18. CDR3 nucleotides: TGTGCCAGCAGTGGACCTCCACCTCCCAGCGGGAGTTCGACAGATACGCAGTATTTT. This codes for CASSGPPPPSGSSTDTQYF.

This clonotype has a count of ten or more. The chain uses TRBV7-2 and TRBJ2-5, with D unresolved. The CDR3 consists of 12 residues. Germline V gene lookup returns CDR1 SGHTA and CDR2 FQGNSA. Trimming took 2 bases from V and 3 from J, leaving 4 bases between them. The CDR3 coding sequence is TGTGCCAGCAGCTTACTAGAAGAGACCCAGTACTTC. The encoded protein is CASSLLEETQYF.

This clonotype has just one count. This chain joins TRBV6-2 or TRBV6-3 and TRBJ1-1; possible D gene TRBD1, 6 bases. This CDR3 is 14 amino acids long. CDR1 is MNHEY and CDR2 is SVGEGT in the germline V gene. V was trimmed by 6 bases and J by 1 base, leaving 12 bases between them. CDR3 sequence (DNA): TGTGCCAGCAGACACGGGACAAGGAACACTGAAGCTTTCTTT. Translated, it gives CASRHGTRNTEAFF.

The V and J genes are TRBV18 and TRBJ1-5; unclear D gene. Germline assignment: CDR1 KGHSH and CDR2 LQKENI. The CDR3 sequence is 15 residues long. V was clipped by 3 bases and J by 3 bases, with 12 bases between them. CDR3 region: CASSPSSGLNQPQHF. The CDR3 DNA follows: TGTGCCAGCTCACCTAGTTCCGGGCTCAATCAGCCCCAGCATTTT.

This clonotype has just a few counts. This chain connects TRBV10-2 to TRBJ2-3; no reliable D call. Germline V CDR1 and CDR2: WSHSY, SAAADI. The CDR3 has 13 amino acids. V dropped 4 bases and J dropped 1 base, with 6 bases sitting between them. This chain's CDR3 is CASSAPGTDTQYF. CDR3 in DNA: TGCGCCAGCAGTGCACCTGGCACAGATACGCAGTATTTT.

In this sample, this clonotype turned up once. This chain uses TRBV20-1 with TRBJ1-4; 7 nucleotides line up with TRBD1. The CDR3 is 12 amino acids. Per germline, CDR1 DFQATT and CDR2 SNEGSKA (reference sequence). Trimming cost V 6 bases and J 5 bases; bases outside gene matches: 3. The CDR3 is CSARGPNEKLFF. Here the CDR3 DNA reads TGCAGTGCAAGGGGGCCCAATGAAAAACTGTTTTTT.

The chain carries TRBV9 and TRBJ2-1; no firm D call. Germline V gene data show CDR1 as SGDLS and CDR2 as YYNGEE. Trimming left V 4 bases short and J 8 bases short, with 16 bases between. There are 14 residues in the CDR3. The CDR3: CASSSRKSRHEQFF. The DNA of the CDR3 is TGTGCCAGCAGCTCCCGGAAATCTAGGCATGAGCAGTTCTTC.

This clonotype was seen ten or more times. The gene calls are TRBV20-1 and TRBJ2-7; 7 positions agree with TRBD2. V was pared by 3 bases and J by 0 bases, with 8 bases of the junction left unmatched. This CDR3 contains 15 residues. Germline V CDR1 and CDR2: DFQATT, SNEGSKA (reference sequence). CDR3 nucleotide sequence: TGCAGTGCTAGTGACTCGGGGGGATACTCCTACGAGCAGTACTTC. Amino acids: CSASDSGGYSYEQYF.

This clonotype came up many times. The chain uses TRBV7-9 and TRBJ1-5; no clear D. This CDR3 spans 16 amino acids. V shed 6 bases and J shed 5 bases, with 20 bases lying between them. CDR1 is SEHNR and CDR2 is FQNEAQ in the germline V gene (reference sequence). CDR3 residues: CASRTGRSSGHQPQHF. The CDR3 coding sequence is TGTGCCAGCAGGACGGGAAGATCGAGTGGACATCAGCCCCAGCATTTT. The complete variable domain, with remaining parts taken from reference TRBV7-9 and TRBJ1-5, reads DTGVSQNPRHKITKRGQNVTFRCDPISEHNRLYWYRQTLGQGPEFLTYFQNEAQLEKSRLLSDRFSAERPKGSFSTLEIQRTEQGDSAMYLCASRTGRSSGHQPQHFGDGTRLSIL.

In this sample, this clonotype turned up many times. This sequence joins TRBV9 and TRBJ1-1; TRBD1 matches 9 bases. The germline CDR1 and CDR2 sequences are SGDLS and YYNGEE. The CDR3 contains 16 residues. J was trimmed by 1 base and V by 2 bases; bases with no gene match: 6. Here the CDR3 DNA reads TGTGCCAGCAGCGTCGGGACAGGGTTGGGGAACACTGAAGCTTTCTTT. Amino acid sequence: CASSVGTGLGNTEAFF. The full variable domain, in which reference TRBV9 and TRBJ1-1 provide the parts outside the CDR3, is DSGVTQTPKHLITATGQRVTLRCSPRSGDLSVYWYQQSLDQGLQFLIQYYNGEERAKGNILERFSAQQFPDLHSELNLSSLELGDSALYFCASSVGTGLGNTEAFFGQGTRLTVV.